The rows below give T cell receptor beta chains drawn from one sample of a study of blood T cell repertoires in COVID-19. Data came from immunoSEQ multiplex PCR; TCRdb stores just in-frame clones and leaves some out. The sample records about 230,000 clones, approximately 84% being singletons. Sequencing was carried out using PBMCs or T cells enriched from blood (not recorded which). Receptors originate from a man aged 18-30 years who had recovered from COVID-19. CDR3s include the opening cysteine and the closing phenylalanine or tryptophan. Fields, in order: D gene, clone size, J gene, V gene, CDR3 protein, CDR3 DNA. D genes are given only for firm matches. Clone size is stated in some rows and not others, as once, few, many or a class when expanded.

>TRBD1|once|TRBJ1-5|TRBV19
CASSKPRTGNNQPQHF
TGTGCCAGTAGCAAACCGAGGACAGGGAACAATCAGCCCCAGCATTTT
>TRBD2|-|TRBJ2-5|TRBV11-3
CASSQTGLAETQYF
TGTGCCAGCAGCCAAACCGGACTAGCGGAGACCCAGTACTTC
>-|-|TRBJ2-3|TRBV5-1
CASSFRRDPDTQYF
TGCGCCAGCAGCTTCAGGCGGGACCCGGATACGCAGTATTTT
>TRBD2|-|TRBJ2-3|TRBV5-1
CASSLGLAGGTTDTQYF
TGCGCCAGCAGCTTAGGACTAGCGGGGGGAACCACAGATACGCAGTATTTT
>TRBD1|-|TRBJ2-3|TRBV25-1
CASRRSHGQGLTDTQYF
TGTGCCAGCAGGAGGTCCCACGGACAGGGCCTCACAGATACGCAGTATTTT
>TRBD2|-|TRBJ2-7|TRBV28
CASSLLGLAAAYEQYF
TGTGCCAGCAGTCTGCTGGGACTAGCGGCGGCCTACGAGCAGTACTTC
>-|-|TRBJ2-7|TRBV4-2
CASSPGDSYEQYF
TGTGCCAGCAGTCCCGGAGACTCCTACGAGCAGTACTTC
>-|-|TRBJ1-1|TRBV3-1/TRBV3-2
CASSPNPVEAFF
TGTGCCAGCAGCCCTAACCCGGTCGAAGCTTTCTTT
>TRBD2|few|TRBJ2-3|TRBV7-2
CASSLVAGEFGDTQYF
TGTGCCAGCAGCTTAGTGGCGGGAGAGTTTGGGGATACGCAGTATTTT
>-|-|TRBJ2-7|TRBV12-1
CASSPDSRSSYEQYF
TGTGCCAGCAGCCCCGACAGCAGGAGCTCCTACGAGCAGTACTTC
>-|-|TRBJ1-5|TRBV30
CAWSDGFGQPQHF
TGTGCCTGGAGTGACGGGTTCGGTCAGCCCCAGCATTTT
>TRBD2|-|TRBJ2-5|TRBV5-5
CASSVAGGLETQYF
TGTGCCAGCAGCGTAGCGGGGGGCCTGGAGACCCAGTACTTC
>-|few|TRBJ2-5|TRBV7-9
CASSLFYVGGGRETQYF
TGTGCCAGCAGCTTATTCTACGTAGGGGGAGGGAGGGAGACCCAGTACTTC
>-|-|TRBJ1-1|TRBV6-5
CASSRPGVAEAFF
TGTGCCAGCAGCCGCCCGGGAGTCGCTGAAGCTTTCTTT
>TRBD2|-|TRBJ2-1|TRBV7-8
CASSKAGGDNEQFF
TGTGCCAGCAGTAAGGCGGGGGGTGACAATGAGCAGTTCTTC
>-|-|TRBJ1-2|TRBV12-3/TRBV12-4
CASTMTVSYGYTF
TGTGCCAGCACCATGACAGTGAGCTATGGCTACACCTTC
>-|-|TRBJ1-4|TRBV7-9
CASSPGAEMANNEKLFF
TGTGCCAGCAGCCCAGGGGCAGAGATGGCGAATAATGAAAAACTGTTTTTT
>-|-|TRBJ2-2|TRBV12-3/TRBV12-4
CASTGEDGELFF
TGTGCCAGCACCGGGGAGGACGGGGAGCTGTTTTTT
>-|-|TRBJ2-5|TRBV18
CASSGENQETQYF
TGTGCCAGCTCCGGGGAGAACCAAGAGACCCAGTACTTC
>-|-|TRBJ2-7|TRBV3-1/TRBV3-2
CASSQGPGLQYEQYF
TGTGCCAGCAGCCAAGGTCCAGGTCTTCAGTACGAGCAGTACTTC
>-|-|TRBJ1-5|TRBV5-1
CASSPDGDRQPQHF
TGCGCCAGCAGCCCGGACGGGGATCGACAGCCCCAGCATTTT
>TRBD1|-|TRBJ1-1|TRBV7-3
CASSRQGNTEAFF
TGTGCCAGCAGCCGACAGGGGAACACTGAAGCTTTCTTT
>TRBD1|-|TRBJ1-2|TRBV10-3
CAISEGGNYGYTF
TGTGCCATCAGTGAAGGGGGCAACTATGGCTACACCTTC
>-|-|TRBJ2-7|TRBV3-1/TRBV3-2
CASSQGGDSTYEQYF
TGTGCCAGCAGCCAAGGAGGGGACTCAACTTACGAGCAGTACTTC
>TRBD1|few|TRBJ2-5|TRBV19
CASTSLGTGEETQYF
TGTGCCAGCACGAGCCTTGGGACAGGGGAAGAGACCCAGTACTTC
>TRBD2|few|TRBJ2-2|TRBV2
CASRKSSGGANMATGELFF
TGTGCCAGCAGGAAATCTAGCGGGGGGGCAAATATGGCTACCGGGGAGCTGTTTTTT
>-|-|TRBJ2-1|TRBV10-3
CAISERGGSYNEQFF
TGTGCCATCAGTGAAAGGGGGGGCTCCTACAATGAGCAGTTCTTC
>TRBD2|-|TRBJ2-3|TRBV6-6
CASSPRGGRLRTDTQYF
TGTGCCAGCAGTCCCCGGGGGGGCCGTTTGAGGACAGATACGCAGTATTTT